This T cell receptor beta chain comes out of a study of T cell repertoires in cytomegalovirus infection (dated by TCRdb to about 2019). Study-wide context: The HLA type of each donor mattered for the analysis, because public TCR beta signatures pointed to carriage of CMV infection along with the matching HLA type. What the study reported, not specific to this receptor: In both this cohort and an independent cohort of 352 donors, the cumulative frequency of public TCR beta family members distinguished carriers of CMV infection plus the relevant HLA type. The ex vivo response was dominated by HLA-C-restricted CMV-specific TCR beta clonotypes, which also provided the single most frequent clonotype in two of eight donors.

Instrument used: Illumina HiSeq 1500. The public reads were reanalyzed by TCRdb: fastp trimming at Q25, MiXCR alignment, in-frame beta chains only. Each entry merges the rows of one CDR3 protein and shows their most common DNA and genes. This sample comprises under 250,000 distinct CDR3 sequences, 6% to 8% of them detected only once. The leading ten clones occupy around 6.9% of the sample. This clonotype appeared many times. What antigen it recognizes has not been identified. Nothing much larger sits one base from this clone, and base qualities are not available. A distance of 8 bases separates the germline ends of V and J, which lose 5 bases and 9 bases respectively. From the germline V gene, CDR1 is SGHTA and CDR2 is FQGNSA. From its cysteine to its phenylalanine, the CDR3 spans 10 amino acids. Just CDR3 DNA is preserved here, 30 bases in frame from base 1.

Sequencing used PBMCs. The V and J genes are TRBV7-2 and TRBJ2-7; a tentative D match to TRBD1 spans 5 bases. The TCR was taken from a human donor in good health (CMV status not recorded). Some clones in this sample may be carry-over from other donors' samples. The nucleotides are TGTGCCAGCAGCCAGGGTTTGCAGTACTTC. Its coded protein is CASSQGLQYF.